The 2 T cell receptor beta chains below were found in one sample sequenced in a study of cytomegalovirus exposure and HLA in healthy donors. PCR amplification relied on 60 Vbeta primers (plus 13 Jbeta primers). This table comes from immunoSEQ multiplex PCR, and its TCRdb copy is limited to in-frame clones, with some not included. Its table records more than 200,000 clones. The sample was PBMCs. The receptors stem from a woman in her twenties or thirties in good health and CMV-seropositive.

As concerns this clone: Other nucleotide sequences from this sample produce the same CDR3. This chain joins TRBV5-1 and TRBJ2-6; D remains ambiguous. The CDR3 contains 16 residues. The V end lost 0 bases, the J end lost 0 bases, and 7 bases lay between the germline ends. Germline CDR1 SGHRS, CDR2 YFSETQ. The CDR3 nucleotides are TGCGCCAGCAGCTTGGGACAAAACTCTGGGGCCAACGTCCTGACTTTC. Protein: CASSLGQNSGANVLTF. Together with reference TRBV5-1 and TRBJ2-6, the CDR3 gives the full variable domain: KAGVTQTPRYLIKTRGQQVTLSCSPISGHRSVSWYQQTPGQGLQFLFEYFSETQRNKGNFPGRFSGRQFSNSRSEMNVSTLELGDSALYLCASSLGQNSGANVLTFGAGSRLTVL.

The rearrangement uses TRBV5-4 and TRBJ2-1, with 7 bases identical to TRBD1. This CDR3 contains 15 residues. Trimming cost V 5 bases and J 5 bases; bases outside gene matches: 10. Germline values: CDR1 SGHNT, CDR2 YYREEE (reference sequence). CDR3 in DNA: TGTGCCAGCAGTCATGCCGGGACAGCAAACAATGAGCAGTTCTTC. This gives the protein CASSHAGTANNEQFF.